This T cell receptor (beta chain) emerged from a study of blood T cell repertoires in COVID-19. Study summary: Sites in the United States, Italy and Spain provided acute and convalescent COVID-19 samples.

Authors' data handling: Amplification of reference gene primers provided the estimated nucleated cell counts. The table came from immunoSEQ multiplex PCR; TCRdb's copy has only in-frame clones and leaves some out. The DNA gave D and trimming, while V, J and clone size come from that table. The sample lists 80,000 to 100,000 clones; roughly 80% were seen once. CDR3 size: 13 residues. Germline CDR1 is SGHRS and CDR2 is YFSETQ. The V end was cut by 0 bases, the J end by 0 bases, with 4 bases between. Sequencing was performed on peripheral blood. This sequence joins TRBV5-1 and TRBJ2-7; no firm D call. This clonotype was sampled from a woman in her 70s with acute or convalescent COVID-19. CDR3 bases: TGCGCCAGCAGCTTGGACAACTCCTACGAGCAGTACTTC. This translates into CASSLDNSYEQYF.